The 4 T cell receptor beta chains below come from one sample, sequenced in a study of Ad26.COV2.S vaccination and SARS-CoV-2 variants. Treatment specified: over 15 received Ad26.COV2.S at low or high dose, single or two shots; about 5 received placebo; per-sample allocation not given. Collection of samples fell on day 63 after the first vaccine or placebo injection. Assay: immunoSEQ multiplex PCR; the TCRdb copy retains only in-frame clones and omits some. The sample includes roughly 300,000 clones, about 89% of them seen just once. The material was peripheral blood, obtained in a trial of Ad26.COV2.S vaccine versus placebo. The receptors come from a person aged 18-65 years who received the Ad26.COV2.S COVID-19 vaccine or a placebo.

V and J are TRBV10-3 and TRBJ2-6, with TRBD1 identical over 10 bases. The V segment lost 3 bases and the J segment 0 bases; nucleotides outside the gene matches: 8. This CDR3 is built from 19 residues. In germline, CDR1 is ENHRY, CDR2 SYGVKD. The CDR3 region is CAISDGDRGYLSGANVLTF. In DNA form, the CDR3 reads TGTGCCATCAGTGATGGGGACAGGGGTTACCTCTCTGGGGCCAACGTCCTGACTTTC.

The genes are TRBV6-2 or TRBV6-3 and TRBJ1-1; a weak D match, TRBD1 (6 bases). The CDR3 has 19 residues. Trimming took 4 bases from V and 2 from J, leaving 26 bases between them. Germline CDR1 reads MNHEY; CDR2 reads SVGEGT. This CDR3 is CASSSPTTGSRHRNTEAFF. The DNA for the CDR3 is TGTGCCAGCAGTTCCCCGACGACAGGTAGCCGACACCGAAACACTGAAGCTTTCTTT.

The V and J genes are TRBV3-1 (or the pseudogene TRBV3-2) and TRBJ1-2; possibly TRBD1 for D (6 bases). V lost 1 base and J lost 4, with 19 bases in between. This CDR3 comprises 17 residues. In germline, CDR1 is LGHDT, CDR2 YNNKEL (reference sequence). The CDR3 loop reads CASSQAGWGGEGYGYTF. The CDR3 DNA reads TGTGCCAGCAGCCAAGCGGGATGGGGGGGCGAAGGCTATGGCTACACCTTC.

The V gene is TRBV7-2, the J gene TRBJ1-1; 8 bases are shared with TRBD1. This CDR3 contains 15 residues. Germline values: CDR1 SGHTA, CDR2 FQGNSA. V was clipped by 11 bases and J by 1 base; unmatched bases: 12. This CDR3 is CACQRTGRTNTEAFF. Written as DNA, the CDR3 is TGTGCCTGCCAACGGACAGGGCGGACGAACACTGAAGCTTTCTTT.